The T cell receptor (beta chain) described here comes from a study of early T cells in non-severe SARS-CoV-2 infection. TCRdb redid the calling of the 5' RACE reads with MiXCR, one entry per CDR3 protein. The sample carries 45,000 to 55,000 distinct CDR3 sequences, more than 9% recorded once. To note about this clonotype: Its antigen is not known. The junction does not match germline at one end; this may be a read error.

Overall study results and limits: Clonotype matching in VDJdb favored anti-spike CD8 responses and did not capture private and CD4 specificities.

Material for sequencing was whole blood. This receptor was obtained from an adult who was a healthcare worker with PCR-confirmed SARS-CoV-2 infection or an uninfected control (not recorded which).

Here the CDR3 reads CASSLAGPTGELSF. CDR3 coding DNA: TGTGCCAGCAGTTTGGCGGGGCCCACCGGGGAGCTGTCTTTT. The J gene is TRBJ2-2, the V gene TRBV28, with D possibly TRBD2 on 6 matching bases. CDR1 MDHEN and CDR2 SYDVKM come from the germline V gene. This CDR3 has 14 amino acids.